This TCR beta chain is drawn from a study of cytomegalovirus exposure and HLA in healthy donors. Comments on this clone: The antigen remains undetermined.

V lost 0 bases and J 1 base, leaving 7 bases between the germline ends. CDR3 size: 14 residues. CDR1 is LNHNV, CDR2 YYDKDF, per germline (reference sequence). Researchers ran the PCR with 60 Vbeta and 13 Jbeta primers. Using immunoSEQ multiplex PCR, the repertoire was profiled, and TCRdb retains in-frame clones only, with some absent. The sample shows 40,000 to 55,000 clones, around 72% of them seen only once. General observations from the study: Cytomegalovirus-associated status was assigned to 164 TCR beta chains. Across donors, most TCRs were seen rarely, yet some public ones were widespread.

This sequence was found in a young man in good health and CMV-seronegative. The rearrangement joins TRBV15 to TRBJ2-7; D is uncertain. The material sequenced was PBMCs. CDR3 sequence (DNA): TGTGCCACCAGCAGAGACCCTCTTTCCTACGAGCAGTACTTC. Protein product: CATSRDPLSYEQYF.